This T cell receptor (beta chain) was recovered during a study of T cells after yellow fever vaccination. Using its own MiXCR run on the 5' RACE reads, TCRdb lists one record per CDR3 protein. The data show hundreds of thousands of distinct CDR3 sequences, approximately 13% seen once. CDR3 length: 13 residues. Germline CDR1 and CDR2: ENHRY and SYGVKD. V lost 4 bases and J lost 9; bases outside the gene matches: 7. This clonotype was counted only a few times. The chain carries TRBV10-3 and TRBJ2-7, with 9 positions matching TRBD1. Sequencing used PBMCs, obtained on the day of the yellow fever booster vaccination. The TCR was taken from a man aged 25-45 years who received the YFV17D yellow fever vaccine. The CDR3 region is CAISGGDRVSQYF. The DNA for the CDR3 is TGTGCCATCAGTGGGGGGGACAGGGTGTCGCAGTACTTC.